This TCR beta chain was recorded in a study of blood T cell repertoires in COVID-19 (dated by TCRdb to about 2020). Broadly, across the study: The collaborator samples originated in the United States, Italy and Spain and spanned the acute and convalescent phases of COVID-19. Nearly every sample came with metadata listing a de-identified subject ID, COVID-19 status, age in years and sex. Subjects who had been exposed to COVID-19, were actively infected with it, or had recovered from it provided the deeply sampled blood TCRbeta repertoires that made up the dataset. Samples came from the ongoing ImmuneRACE study (first 160 participants) plus 1,254 subjects from 6 global collaborators. Where available, HLA class I and class II types were taken from metadata supplied by the sample provider and were not determined by assay-based typing. The material from the prospective study consisted of cDNA or gDNA derived from T cells, B-cell-depleted T cells, or PBMCs. The repertoires were made available in a free public database intended to serve as a resource for research on the immune response to SARS-CoV-2. Study-wide conclusions, independent of this receptor: How much clinical and demographic metadata was included differed by source and by participant, and the metadata was provided uncurated.

TCRbeta CDR3 regions were amplified from genomic DNA by means of the immunoSEQ Assay, a bias-controlled multiplex PCR. In the source study's methods: Within the assay, amplification of reference gene primers was used to estimate how many nucleated cells each sample contained. To quantify the absolute abundance of each unique TCRbeta CDR3 rearrangement, sequence reads were collapsed and filtered. For each sample, productive Simpson clonality was calculated as the square root of Simpson's diversity index across productive rearrangements. Held by TCRdb, this immuneACCESS table contains in-frame sequences only and omits some clones. Under half of the omission traces to an unresolved V gene where checked; the cause of the rest is unknown. V, J and clone size are taken as reported in that table, and D and trimming were inferred from the DNA itself. This sample is represented by 35,000 to 45,000 clones; about 85% of them were singletons. The top ten clonotypes cover about 12% of the sample.

Concerning this clone itself: The clone's antigen remains unknown. No much larger clone is present one base from it, and per-base qualities are unavailable.

Collaborating institutions collected whole blood in K2EDTA tubes following their own protocols. For TCRbeta analysis, collaborators shipped samples in one of three forms: frozen whole blood, isolated PBMCs, or DNA extracted from either of those sample types. Trimming costs V 6 bases and J 2 bases, and their ends lie 15 bases apart. Per the germline V gene, SGDLS is the CDR1 and YYNGEE is the CDR2. Reading from cysteine to phenylalanine, the CDR3 counts 14 amino acids. Just the 42-base CDR3 DNA is kept, in frame starting at base 1. Material for sequencing was peripheral blood. This receptor chain uses TRBV9 and TRBJ2-7; D gene: possibly TRBD1, on 6 matching bases. This receptor was obtained from a human donor in a cohort sampled during active COVID-19. The CDR3 reads as follows: CASNPTGLAYEQYF. At the DNA level, the sequence is TGTGCCAGCAATCCCACAGGGTTAGCCTACGAGCAGTACTTC.